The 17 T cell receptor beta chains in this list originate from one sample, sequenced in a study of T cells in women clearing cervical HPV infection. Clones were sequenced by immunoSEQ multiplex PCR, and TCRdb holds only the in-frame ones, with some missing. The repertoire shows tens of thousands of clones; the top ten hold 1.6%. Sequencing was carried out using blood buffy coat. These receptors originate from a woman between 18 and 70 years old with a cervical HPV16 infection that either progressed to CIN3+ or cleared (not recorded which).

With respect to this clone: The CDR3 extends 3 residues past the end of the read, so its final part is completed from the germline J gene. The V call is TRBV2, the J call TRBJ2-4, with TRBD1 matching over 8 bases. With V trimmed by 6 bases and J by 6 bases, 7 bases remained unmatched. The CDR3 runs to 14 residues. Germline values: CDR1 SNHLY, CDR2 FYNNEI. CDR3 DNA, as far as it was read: TGTGCCAGCAGCCTAACAGGGGGAGCAAACATT. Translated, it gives CASSLTGGANI. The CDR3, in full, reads CASSLTGGANIQYF.

The DNA read from the CDR3 is TGTGCCAGCAGCTTAAATTTCATCGGGAATCAGCCC. It encodes CASSLNFIGNQP. The full CDR3 reads CASSLNFIGNQPQHF. The J gene is TRBJ1-5, the V gene TRBV7-2; D is undetermined. The read ends 3 residues before the CDR3 terminus; that terminus is restored from the germline J gene. Trimming stripped 2 bases from V and 4 bases from J, with 12 bases between. Germline V gene sequence: CDR1 SGHTA, CDR2 FQGNSA. CDR3 length: 15 amino acids.

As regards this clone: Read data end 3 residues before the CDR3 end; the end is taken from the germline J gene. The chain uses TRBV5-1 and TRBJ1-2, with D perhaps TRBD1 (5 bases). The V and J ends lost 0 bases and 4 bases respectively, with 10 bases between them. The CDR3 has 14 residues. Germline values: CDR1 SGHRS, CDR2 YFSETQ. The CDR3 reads CASSLGGYSYGYTF. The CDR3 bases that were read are TGCGCCAGCAGCTTGGGGGGCTATAGCTATGGC.

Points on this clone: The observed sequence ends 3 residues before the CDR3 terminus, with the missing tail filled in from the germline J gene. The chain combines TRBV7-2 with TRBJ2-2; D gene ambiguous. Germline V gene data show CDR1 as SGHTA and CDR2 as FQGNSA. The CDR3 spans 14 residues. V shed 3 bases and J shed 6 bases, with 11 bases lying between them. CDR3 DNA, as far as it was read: TGTGCCAGCAGCTTCCTTAGGGTCGCCGGGGAG. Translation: CASSFLRVAGE. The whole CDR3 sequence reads CASSFLRVAGELFF.

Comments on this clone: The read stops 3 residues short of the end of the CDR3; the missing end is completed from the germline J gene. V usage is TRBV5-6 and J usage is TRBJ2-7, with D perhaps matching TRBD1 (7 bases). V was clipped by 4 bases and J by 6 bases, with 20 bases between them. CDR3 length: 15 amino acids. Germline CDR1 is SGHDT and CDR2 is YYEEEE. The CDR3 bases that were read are TGTGCCAGCAGCGCCACCTACGGGCAGGGGGGCGAG. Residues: CASSATYGQGGE. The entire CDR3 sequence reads CASSATYGQGGEQYF.

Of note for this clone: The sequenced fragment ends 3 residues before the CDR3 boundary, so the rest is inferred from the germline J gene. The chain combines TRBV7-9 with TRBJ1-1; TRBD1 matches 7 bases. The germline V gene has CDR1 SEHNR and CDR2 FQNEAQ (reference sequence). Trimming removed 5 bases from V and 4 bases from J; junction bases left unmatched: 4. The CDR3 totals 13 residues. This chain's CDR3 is CASSLGQATEAFF. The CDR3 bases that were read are TGTGCCAGCAGCCTCGGACAGGCCACTGAA. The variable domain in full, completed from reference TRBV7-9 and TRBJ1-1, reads DTGVSQNPRHKITKRGQNVTFRCDPISEHNRLYWYRQTLGQGPEFLTYFQNEAQLEKSRLLSDRFSAERPKGSFSTLEIQRTEQGDSAMYLCASSLGQATEAFFGQGTRLTVV.

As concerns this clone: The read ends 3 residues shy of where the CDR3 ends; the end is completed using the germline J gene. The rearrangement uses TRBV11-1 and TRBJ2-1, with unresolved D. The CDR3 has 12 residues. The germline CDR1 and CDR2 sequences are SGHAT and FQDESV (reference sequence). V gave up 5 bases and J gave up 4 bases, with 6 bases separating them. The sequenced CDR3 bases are TGTGCCAGCAGCCCTATATACAATGAG. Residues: CASSPIYNE. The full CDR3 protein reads CASSPIYNEQFF.

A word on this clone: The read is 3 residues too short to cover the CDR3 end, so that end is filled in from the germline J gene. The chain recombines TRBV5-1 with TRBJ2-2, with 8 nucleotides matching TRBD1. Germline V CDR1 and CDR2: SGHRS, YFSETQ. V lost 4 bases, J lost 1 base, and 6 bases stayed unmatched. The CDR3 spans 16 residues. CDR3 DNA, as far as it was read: TGCGCCAGCAGCCAGGGCGGGACAGGGAACACCGGGGAG. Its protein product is CASSQGGTGNTGE. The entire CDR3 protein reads CASSQGGTGNTGELFF.

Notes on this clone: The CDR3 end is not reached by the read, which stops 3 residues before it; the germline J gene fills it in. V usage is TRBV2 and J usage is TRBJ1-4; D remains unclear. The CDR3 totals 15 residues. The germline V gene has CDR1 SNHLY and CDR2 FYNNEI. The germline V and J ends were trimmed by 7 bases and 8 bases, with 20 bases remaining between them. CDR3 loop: CASKPRPGRGEKLFF. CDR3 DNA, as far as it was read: TGTGCCAGCAAGCCAAGACCGGGCCGCGGGGAAAAA. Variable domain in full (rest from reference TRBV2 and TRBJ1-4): EPEVTQTPSHQVTQMGQEVILRCVPISNHLYFYWYRQILGQKVEFLVSFYNNEISEKSEIFDDQFSVERPDGSNFTLKIRSTKLEDSAMYFCASKPRPGRGEKLFFGSGTQLSVL.

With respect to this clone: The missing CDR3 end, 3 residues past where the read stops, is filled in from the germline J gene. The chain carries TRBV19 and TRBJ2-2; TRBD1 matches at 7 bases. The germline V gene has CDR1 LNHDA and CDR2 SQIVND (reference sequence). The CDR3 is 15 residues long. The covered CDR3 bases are TGTGCCAGTTCCCAGGGGGTGGCAACTAATGAAAAG. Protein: CASSQGVATNEK. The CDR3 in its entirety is CASSQGVATNEKLFF.

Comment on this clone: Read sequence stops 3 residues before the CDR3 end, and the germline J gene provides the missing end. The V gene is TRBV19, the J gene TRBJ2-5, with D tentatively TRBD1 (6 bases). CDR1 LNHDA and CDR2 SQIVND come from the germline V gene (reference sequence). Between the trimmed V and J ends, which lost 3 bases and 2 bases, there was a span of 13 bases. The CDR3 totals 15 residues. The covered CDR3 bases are TGTGCCAGTAGTATTGCCAGGGGCACACAAGAGACC. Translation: CASSIARGTQET. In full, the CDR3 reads CASSIARGTQETQYF. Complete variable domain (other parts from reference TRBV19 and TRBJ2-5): DGGITQSPKYLFRKEGQNVTLSCEQNLNHDAMYWYRQDPGQGLRLIYYSQIVNDFQKGDIAEGYSVSREKKESFPLTVTSAQKNPTAFYLCASSIARGTQETQYFGPGTRLLVL.

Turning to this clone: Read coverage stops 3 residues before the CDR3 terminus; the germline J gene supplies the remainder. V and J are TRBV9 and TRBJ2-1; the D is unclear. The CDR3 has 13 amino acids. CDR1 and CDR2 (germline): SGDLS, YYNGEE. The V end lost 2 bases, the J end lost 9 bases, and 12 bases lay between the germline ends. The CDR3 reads CASSVGQVGEQFF. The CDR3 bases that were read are TGTGCCAGCAGCGTTGGCCAGGTCGGTGAG.

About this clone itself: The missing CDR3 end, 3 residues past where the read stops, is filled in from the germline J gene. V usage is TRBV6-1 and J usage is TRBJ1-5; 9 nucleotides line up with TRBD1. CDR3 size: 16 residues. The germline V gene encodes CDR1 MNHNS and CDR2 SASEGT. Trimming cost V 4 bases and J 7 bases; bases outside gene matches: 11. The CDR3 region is CASSALPQGARQPQHF. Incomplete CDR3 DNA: TGTGCCAGCAGTGCTCTCCCACAGGGGGCAAGACAGCCC.

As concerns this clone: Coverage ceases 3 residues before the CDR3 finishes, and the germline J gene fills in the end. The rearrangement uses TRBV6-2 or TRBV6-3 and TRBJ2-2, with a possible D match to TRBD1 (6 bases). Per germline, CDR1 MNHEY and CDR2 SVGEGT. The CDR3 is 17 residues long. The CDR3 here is CASSSHQGSSGANVLFF. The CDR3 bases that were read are TGTGCCAGCAGTTCTCACCAGGGGAGCTCTGGGGCCAACGTG.

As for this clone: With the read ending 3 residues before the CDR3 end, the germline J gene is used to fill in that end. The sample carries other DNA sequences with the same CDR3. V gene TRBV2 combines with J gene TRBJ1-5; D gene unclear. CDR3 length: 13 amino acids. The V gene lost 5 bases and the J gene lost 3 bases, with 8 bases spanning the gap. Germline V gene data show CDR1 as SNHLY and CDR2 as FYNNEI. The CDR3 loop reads CASSPSSNQPQHF. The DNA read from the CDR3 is TGTGCCAGCAGTCCTAGTTCCAATCAGCCC.

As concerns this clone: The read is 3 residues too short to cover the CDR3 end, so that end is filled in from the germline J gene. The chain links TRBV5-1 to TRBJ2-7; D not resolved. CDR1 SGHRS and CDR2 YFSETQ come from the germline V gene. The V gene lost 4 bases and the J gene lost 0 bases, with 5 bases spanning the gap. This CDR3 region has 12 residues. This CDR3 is CASSISSYEQYF. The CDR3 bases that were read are TGCGCCAGCAGCATTAGCTCCTACGAG.

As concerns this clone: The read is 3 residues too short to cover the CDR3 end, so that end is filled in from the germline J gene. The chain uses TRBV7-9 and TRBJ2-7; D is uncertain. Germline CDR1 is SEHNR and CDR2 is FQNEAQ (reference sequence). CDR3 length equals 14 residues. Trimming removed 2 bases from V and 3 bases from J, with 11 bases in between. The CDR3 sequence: CASSLNSFLYEQYF. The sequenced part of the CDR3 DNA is TGTGCCAGCAGCTTAAACAGTTTTCTCTACGAG.